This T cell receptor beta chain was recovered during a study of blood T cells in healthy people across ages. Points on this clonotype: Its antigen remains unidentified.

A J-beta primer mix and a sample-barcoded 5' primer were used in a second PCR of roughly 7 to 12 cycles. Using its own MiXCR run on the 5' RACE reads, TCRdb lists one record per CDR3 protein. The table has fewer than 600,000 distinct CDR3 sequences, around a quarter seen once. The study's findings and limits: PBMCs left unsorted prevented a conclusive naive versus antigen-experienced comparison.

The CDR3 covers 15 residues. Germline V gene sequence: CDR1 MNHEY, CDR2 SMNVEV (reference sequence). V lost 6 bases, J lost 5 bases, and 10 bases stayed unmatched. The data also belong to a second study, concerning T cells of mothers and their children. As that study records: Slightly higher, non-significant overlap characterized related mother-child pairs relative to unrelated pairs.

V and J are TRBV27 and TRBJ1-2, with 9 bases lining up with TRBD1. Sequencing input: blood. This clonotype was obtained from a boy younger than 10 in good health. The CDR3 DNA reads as TGTGCCAGCAGCCTCGTTACAGGGGGCGCGTATGGCTACACCTTC. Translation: CASSLVTGGAYGYTF.